Following are 4 T cell receptor beta chains from one sample sequenced in a study of T cell responses to AZD1222 COVID-19 vaccine. Assay: immunoSEQ multiplex PCR; the TCRdb copy retains only in-frame clones and omits some. This sample has about 100,000 clones, with more than 75% found just once. Sequencing was performed on peripheral blood, taken on day 0 of AZD1222 vaccination. These receptors were obtained from an adult in good health.

This chain connects TRBV18 to TRBJ1-1, with D unclear. Germline CDR1 reads KGHSH; CDR2 reads LQKENI. The CDR3 runs 15 residues. Trimming pared 1 base from V and 1 base from J, leaving 10 bases between. Written as DNA, the CDR3 is TGTGCCAGCTCACCACAGAAACCAACGAACACTGAAGCTTTCTTT. Protein product: CASSPQKPTNTEAFF. The full variable domain, in which reference TRBV18 and TRBJ1-1 provide the parts outside the CDR3, is NAGVMQNPRHLVRRRGQEARLRCSPMKGHSHVYWYRQLPEEGLKFMVYLQKENIIDESGMPKERFSAEFPKEGPSILRIQQVVRGDSAAYFCASSPQKPTNTEAFFGQGTRLTVV.

This sequence joins TRBV9 and TRBJ1-6, with D uncertain. Germline CDR1 and CDR2: SGDLS and YYNGEE. V was pared by 0 bases and J by 7 bases, with 11 bases between. The CDR3 sequence is 15 residues long. The CDR3 is CASSVESQANSPLHF. The CDR3 DNA sequence: TGTGCCAGCAGCGTAGAATCGCAGGCGAATTCACCCCTCCACTTT.

The V call is TRBV11-2, the J call TRBJ2-7; 7 bases are a match to TRBD1. Germline V lookup: CDR1 SGHAT, CDR2 FQNNGV. Trimming cost V 0 bases and J 4 bases; bases outside gene matches: 6. The CDR3 runs 15 residues. The CDR3 DNA reads as TGTGCCAGCAGCTTAGATCTAGCAGGGGGATACGAGCAGTACTTC. It translates to CASSLDLAGGYEQYF.

This clone was found a few times. V is TRBV24-1 and J is TRBJ2-7, with TRBD1 identical over 8 bases. This CDR3 region has 12 residues. Germline lookup yields CDR1 KGHDR and CDR2 SFDVKD. With V trimmed by 12 bases and J by 1 base, 4 bases remained unmatched. CDR3 region: CAAGTGSYEQYF. CDR3 nucleotides: TGTGCCGCCGGGACAGGATCCTACGAGCAGTACTTC.